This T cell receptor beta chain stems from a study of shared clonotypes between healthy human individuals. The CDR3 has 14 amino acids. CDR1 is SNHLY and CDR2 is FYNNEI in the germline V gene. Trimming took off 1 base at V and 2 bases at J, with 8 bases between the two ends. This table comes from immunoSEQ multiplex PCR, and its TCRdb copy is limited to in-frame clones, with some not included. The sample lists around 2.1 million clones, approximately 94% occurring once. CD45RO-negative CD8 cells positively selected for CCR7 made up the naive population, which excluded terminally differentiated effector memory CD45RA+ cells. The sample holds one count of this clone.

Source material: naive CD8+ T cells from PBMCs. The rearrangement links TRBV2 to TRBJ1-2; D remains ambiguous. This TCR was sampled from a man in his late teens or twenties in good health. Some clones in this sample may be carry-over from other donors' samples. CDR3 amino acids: CASSEGSGNYGYTF. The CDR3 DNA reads TGTGCCAGCAGTGAAGGAAGTGGGAACTATGGCTACACCTTC.